This TCR beta chain was captured in a study of breast tumors, draining lymph nodes, adjacent tissues. This clonotype has a count of ten or more. The germline V and J ends were trimmed by 3 bases and 6 bases, with 6 bases remaining between them. From germline, CDR1 is GTSNPN and CDR2 SVGIG (reference sequence). This CDR3 is built from 11 residues. TCRdb itself ran the multiplex PCR reads through MiXCR, one entry per CDR3 protein. The data contain approximately 130,000 distinct CDR3 sequences, 21% of them seen just once; the ten biggest clones take up about 2.2%. Samples came from axillary lymph nodes draining the breast cancer.

The chain combines TRBV30 with TRBJ2-1; perhaps TRBD2 as D (5 bases). The specimen sequenced was axillary lymph node tissue. The TCR sequence derives from a female donor with breast cancer. Some clones in this sample may be carry-over from other donors' samples. The CDR3 DNA is TGTGCCTGGAGGAGGGCCAATGAGCAGTTCTTC. It encodes CAWRRANEQFF.